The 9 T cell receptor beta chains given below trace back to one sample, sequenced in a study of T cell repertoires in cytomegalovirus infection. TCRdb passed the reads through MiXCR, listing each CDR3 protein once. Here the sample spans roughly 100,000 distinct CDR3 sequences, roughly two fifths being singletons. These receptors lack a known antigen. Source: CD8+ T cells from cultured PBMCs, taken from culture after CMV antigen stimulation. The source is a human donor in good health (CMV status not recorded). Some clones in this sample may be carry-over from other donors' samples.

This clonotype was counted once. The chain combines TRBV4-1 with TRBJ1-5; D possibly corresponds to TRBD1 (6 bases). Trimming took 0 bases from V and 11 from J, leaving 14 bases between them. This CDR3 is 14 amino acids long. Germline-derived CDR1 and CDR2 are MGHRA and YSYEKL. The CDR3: CASSQEDRPTAQHF. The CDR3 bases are TGCGCCAGCAGCCAAGAGGACAGACCCACAGCCCAGCATTTT.

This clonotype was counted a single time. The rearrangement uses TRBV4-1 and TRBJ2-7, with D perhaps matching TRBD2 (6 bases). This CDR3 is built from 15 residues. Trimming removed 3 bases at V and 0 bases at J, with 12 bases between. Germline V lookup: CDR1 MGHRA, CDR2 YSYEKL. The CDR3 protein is CASSHDSSVSYEQYF. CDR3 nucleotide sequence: TGCGCCAGCAGCCATGATTCTAGCGTCTCCTACGAGCAGTACTTC.

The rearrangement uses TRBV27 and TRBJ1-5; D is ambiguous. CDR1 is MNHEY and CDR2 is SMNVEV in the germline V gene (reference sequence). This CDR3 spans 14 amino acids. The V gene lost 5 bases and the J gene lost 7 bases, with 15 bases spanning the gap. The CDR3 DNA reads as TGTGCCAGCAGTCCGCGGGCTTATCCCCAGCCCCAGCATTTT. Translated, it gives CASSPRAYPQPQHF.

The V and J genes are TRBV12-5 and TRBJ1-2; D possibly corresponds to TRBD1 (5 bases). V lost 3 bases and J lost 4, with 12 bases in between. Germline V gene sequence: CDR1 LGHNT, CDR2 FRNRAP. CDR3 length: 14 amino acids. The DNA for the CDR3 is TGTGCTAGTGGTTTCCTTGGGACGGCCTATGGCTACACCTTC. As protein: CASGFLGTAYGYTF.

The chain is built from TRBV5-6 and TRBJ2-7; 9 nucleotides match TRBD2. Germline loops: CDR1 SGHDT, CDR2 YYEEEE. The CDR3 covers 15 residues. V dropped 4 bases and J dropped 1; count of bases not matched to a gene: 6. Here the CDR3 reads CASSGRLAVSYEQYF. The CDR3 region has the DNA TGTGCCAGCAGCGGCAGACTAGCGGTATCCTACGAGCAGTACTTC.

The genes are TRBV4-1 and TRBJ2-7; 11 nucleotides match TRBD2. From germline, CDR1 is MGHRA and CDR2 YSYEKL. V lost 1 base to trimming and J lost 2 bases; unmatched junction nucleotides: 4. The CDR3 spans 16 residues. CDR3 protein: CASSQGTSGCAYEQYF. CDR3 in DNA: TGCGCCAGCAGCCAAGGGACTAGCGGGTGCGCCTACGAGCAGTACTTC.

As DNA, the CDR3 is TGCGCCAGCAGCCCATGGGCAGAGGAAGACGAGCAGTACTTC. Translation gives CASSPWAEEDEQYF. The rearrangement uses TRBV4-1 and TRBJ2-7; D not certain. CDR3 length: 14 amino acids. V shed 4 bases and J shed 5 bases, with 15 bases lying between them. Germline V CDR1 and CDR2: MGHRA, YSYEKL.

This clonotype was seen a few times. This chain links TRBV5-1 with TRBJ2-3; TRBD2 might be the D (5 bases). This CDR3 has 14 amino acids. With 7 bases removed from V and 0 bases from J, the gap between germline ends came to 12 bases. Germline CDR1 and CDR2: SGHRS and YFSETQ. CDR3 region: CASLMEASTDTQYF. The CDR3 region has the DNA TGCGCCAGCCTCATGGAGGCTAGCACAGATACGCAGTATTTT.

CDR3 sequence (DNA): TGTGCCAGCAGTTACAATGCAGCTAACTATGGCTACACCTTC. Protein product: CASSYNAANYGYTF. The gene calls are TRBV6-5 and TRBJ1-2, with D hard to call. The CDR3 is 14 residues long. V was cut by 2 bases and J by 0 bases, with 7 bases left in between. In germline, CDR1 is MNHEY, CDR2 SVGAGI.